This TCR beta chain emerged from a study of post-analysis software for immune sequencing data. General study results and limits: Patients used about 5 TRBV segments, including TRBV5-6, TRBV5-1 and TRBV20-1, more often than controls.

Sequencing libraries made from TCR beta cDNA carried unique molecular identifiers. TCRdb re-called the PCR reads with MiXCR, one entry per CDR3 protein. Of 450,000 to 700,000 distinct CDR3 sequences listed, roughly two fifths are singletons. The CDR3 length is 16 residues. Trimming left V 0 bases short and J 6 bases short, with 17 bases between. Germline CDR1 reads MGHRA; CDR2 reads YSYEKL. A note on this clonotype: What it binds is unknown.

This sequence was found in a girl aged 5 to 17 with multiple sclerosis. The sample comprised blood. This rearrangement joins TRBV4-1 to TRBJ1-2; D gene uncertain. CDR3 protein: CASSQDGFGHLNGYTF. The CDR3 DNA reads TGCGCCAGCAGCCAAGATGGGTTCGGGCACCTTAATGGCTACACCTTC.